These 13 T cell receptor beta chains were all obtained from the same sample, sequenced in a study of blood T cell repertoires in COVID-19. Clones were read by immunoSEQ multiplex PCR, and TCRdb kept only the in-frame ones, dropping some. The table shows fewer than 110,000 clones, with roughly 87% occurring only once. Sequenced: peripheral blood. These TCRs come from a man aged 50 or older in a cohort sampled during active COVID-19.

The rearrangement joins TRBV11-1 to TRBJ1-2, with no clear D. V was trimmed by 5 bases and J by 2 bases, leaving 18 bases between them. This CDR3 region has 16 residues. The V gene's germline CDR1 is SGHAT and CDR2 FQDESV (reference sequence). The CDR3 DNA follows: TGTGCCAGCAGCCCCGGAGGAGGAACGCAAAACTATGGCTACACCTTC. This encodes CASSPGGGTQNYGYTF.

This clone appeared once. This chain links TRBV14 with TRBJ2-3; TRBD1 might be the D (6 bases). V lost 3 bases and J 7 bases, leaving 11 bases between the germline ends. The germline V gene has CDR1 SGHDN and CDR2 FVKESK. The length of the CDR3 is 13 residues. This chain's CDR3 is CASSHSQGYTQYF. In DNA form, the CDR3 reads TGTGCCAGCAGCCACTCACAGGGATATACGCAGTATTTT. Full variable domain (missing parts from reference TRBV14 and TRBJ2-3): EAGVTQFPSHSVIEKGQTVTLRCDPISGHDNLYWYRRVMGKEIKFLLHFVKESKQDESGMPNNRFLAERTGGTYSTLKVQPAELEDSGVYFCASSHSQGYTQYFGPGTRLTVL.

The chain links TRBV2 to TRBJ1-3; TRBD1 agrees at 11 bases. This CDR3 region has 19 residues. CDR1 SNHLY and CDR2 FYNNEI come from the germline V gene. The ends lost 6 bases at V and 0 bases at J; junction bases unmatched: 13. CDR3 DNA: TGTGCCAGCAGAAAACGGGACAGGGGGACTTTAAGCTCTGGAAACACCATATATTTT. Protein: CASRKRDRGTLSSGNTIYF.

V usage is TRBV12-2 and J usage is TRBJ2-1; the table gives TRBD2 as D, unverified against the DNA. TRBV12-2 is a listed pseudogene. CDR3 length: 17 amino acids. The CDR3 DNA reads TGTGCAAGTCGCTCAGGGCGCGCGGGGGGGAAGGAGAATGAGCAGTTCTTC. As protein: CASRSGRAGGKENEQFF.

The chain employs TRBV15 and TRBJ1-5; 7 bases fit TRBD1. With V trimmed by 1 base and J by 4 bases, 4 bases remained unmatched. Germline assignment: CDR1 LNHNV and CDR2 YYDKDF (reference sequence). The CDR3 consists of 15 residues. The CDR3 DNA sequence: TGTGCCACCAGCAGAGCGACAGGGTATAATCAGCCCCAGCATTTT. Its translation: CATSRATGYNQPQHF.

This clone has just one count. The chain is built from TRBV28 and TRBJ2-7, with D perhaps TRBD2 (5 bases). The V gene's germline CDR1 is MDHEN and CDR2 SYDVKM. CDR3 length: 14 amino acids. V lost 5 bases to trimming and J lost 4 bases, with 15 bases between them. For the CDR3, the DNA is TGTGCCAGCAGTCCACACGGGGAGCCATACGAGCAGTACGTC. Translation: CASSPHGEPYEQYV.

This rearrangement joins TRBV7-9 to TRBJ1-4, with 11 bases aligning to TRBD1. The trim removed 3 bases at V and 7 bases at J, leaving 4 bases unmatched. The CDR3 spans 15 residues. CDR1 is SEHNR, CDR2 FQNEAQ, per germline (reference sequence). The DNA for the CDR3 is TGTGCCAGCAGCTTGGTGGGACAGGGGGGTGAAAAACTGTTTTTT. Encoded protein: CASSLVGQGGEKLFF.

The chain carries TRBV18 and TRBJ1-1; 9 bases match TRBD1. CDR3 length: 13 residues. CDR1 and CDR2 from the germline V gene are KGHSH and LQKENI. The V segment lost 5 bases and the J segment 3 bases; nucleotides outside the gene matches: 1. CDR3 nucleotides: TGTGCCAGCTCAGACAGGGGGGACACTGAAGCTTTCTTT. Protein sequence: CASSDRGDTEAFF.

V gene TRBV6-5 combines with J gene TRBJ2-3; 9 nucleotides agree with TRBD2. The trim removed 6 bases at V and 8 bases at J, leaving 12 bases unmatched. The CDR3 runs to 15 residues. The V gene's germline CDR1 is MNHEY and CDR2 SVGAGI. This chain's CDR3 is CASSLQTSGSGTQYF. The DNA for the CDR3 is TGTGCCAGCAGCCTCCAGACTAGCGGCAGCGGTACGCAGTATTTT.

This clone was picked up one time. This chain uses TRBV6-4 with TRBJ2-1; 11 bases match TRBD2. CDR1 and CDR2 from the germline V gene are MRHNA and SNTAGT. CDR3 length equals 15 residues. V shed 6 bases and J 6 bases; nucleotides not matched to a gene: 7. The CDR3 nucleotides read TGTGCCAGCAGGAAGACTAGCGGGGCTTCCAATGAGCAGTTCTTC. Its protein product is CASRKTSGASNEQFF.

This clone has a single count. This sequence joins TRBV7-9 and TRBJ2-2; possibly TRBD2 for D (5 bases). The V gene lost 4 bases and the J gene lost 2 bases, with 14 bases spanning the gap. Germline V lookup: CDR1 SEHNR, CDR2 FQNEAQ (reference sequence). This CDR3 is 16 amino acids long. This chain's CDR3 is CASSSRGQLNTGELFF. The CDR3 nucleotides are TGTGCCAGCAGCTCCCGAGGGCAGCTAAACACCGGGGAGCTGTTTTTT.

The rearrangement links TRBV6-1 to TRBJ1-2, with D perhaps TRBD1 (6 bases). CDR1 and CDR2 (germline): MNHNS, SASEGT. V was shortened by 3 bases and J by 2 bases, with 16 bases between the two germline ends. This CDR3 comprises 16 residues. The CDR3 coding sequence is TGTGCCAGCAGTGACCCCCTCCAGGGGCCGAACTATGGCTACACCTTC. This sequence encodes CASSDPLQGPNYGYTF.

V and J are TRBV4-2 and TRBJ1-4, with D maybe TRBD1 (6 bases). CDR1 is LGHNA and CDR2 is YNFKEQ in the germline V gene. Trimming removed 4 bases at V and 3 bases at J, with 15 bases between. The CDR3 is 16 amino acids. CDR3 nucleotide sequence: TGTGCCAGCAGCCCCTTTGGGACACTAGCTAATGAAAAACTGTTTTTT. This encodes CASSPFGTLANEKLFF.